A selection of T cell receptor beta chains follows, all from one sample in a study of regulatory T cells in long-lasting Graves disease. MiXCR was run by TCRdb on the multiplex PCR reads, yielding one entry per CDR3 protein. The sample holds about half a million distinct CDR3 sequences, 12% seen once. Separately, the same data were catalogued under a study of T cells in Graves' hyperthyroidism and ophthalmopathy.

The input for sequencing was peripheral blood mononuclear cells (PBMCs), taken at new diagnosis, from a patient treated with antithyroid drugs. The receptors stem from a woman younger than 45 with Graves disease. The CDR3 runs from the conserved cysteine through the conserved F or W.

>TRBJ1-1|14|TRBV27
CASARGIRVTEAFF
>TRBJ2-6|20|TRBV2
CASSGRGAGEDNSGANVLTF
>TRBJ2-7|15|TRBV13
CASSVKITGSYEQYF
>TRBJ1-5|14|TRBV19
CASSDRGFNRPQHF
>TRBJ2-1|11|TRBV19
CASRIRGEQFF
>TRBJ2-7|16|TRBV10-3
CATQPGLAGAGHEQYF
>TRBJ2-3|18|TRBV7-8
CASSLSRLQTGRTDTQYF
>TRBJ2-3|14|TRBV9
CASSVGWRADTQYF
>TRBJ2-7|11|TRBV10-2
CASSEGHEQYF
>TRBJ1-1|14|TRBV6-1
CATTNNRLNTEAFF